The sequence of this T cell receptor beta chain was determined in a study of blood T cell repertoires in COVID-19. Clones were read by immunoSEQ multiplex PCR, and TCRdb kept only the in-frame ones, dropping some. The table has about 160,000 clones, over 65% seen once. This clone was counted ten times or more. The CDR3 is 14 amino acids. Germline values: CDR1 MNHNS, CDR2 SASEGT. Trimming pared 1 base from V and 5 bases from J, leaving 11 bases between. The chain joins TRBV6-1 to TRBJ1-2, with D maybe TRBD1 (6 bases). The sequenced sample consisted of peripheral blood. The receptor's source is a man in his fifties or sixties with acute or convalescent COVID-19. The CDR3 DNA reads as TGTGCCAGCAGTGAAGGTCCAGGGGAATATGGCTACACCTTC. This translates into CASSEGPGEYGYTF.